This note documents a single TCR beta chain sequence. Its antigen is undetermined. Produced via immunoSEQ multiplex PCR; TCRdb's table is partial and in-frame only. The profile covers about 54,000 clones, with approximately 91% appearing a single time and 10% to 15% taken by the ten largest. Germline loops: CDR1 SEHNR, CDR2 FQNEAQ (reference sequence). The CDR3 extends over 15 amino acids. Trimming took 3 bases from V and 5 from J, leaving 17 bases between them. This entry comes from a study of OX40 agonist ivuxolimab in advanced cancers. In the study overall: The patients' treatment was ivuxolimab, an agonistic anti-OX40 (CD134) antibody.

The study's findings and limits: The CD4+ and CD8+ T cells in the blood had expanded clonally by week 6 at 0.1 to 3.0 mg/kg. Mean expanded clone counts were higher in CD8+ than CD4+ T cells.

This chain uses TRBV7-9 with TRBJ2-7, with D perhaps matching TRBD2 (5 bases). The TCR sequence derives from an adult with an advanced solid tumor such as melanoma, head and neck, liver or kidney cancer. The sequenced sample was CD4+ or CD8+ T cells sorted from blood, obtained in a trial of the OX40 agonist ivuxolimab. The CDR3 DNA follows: TGTGCCAGCAGCTTGCAAGGTCGGGGATTCCACGAGCAGTACTTC. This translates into CASSLQGRGFHEQYF.